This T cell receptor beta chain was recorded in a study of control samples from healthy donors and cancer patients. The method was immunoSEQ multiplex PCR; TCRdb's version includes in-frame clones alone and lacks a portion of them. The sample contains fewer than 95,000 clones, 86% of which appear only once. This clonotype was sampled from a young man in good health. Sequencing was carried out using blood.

In DNA, the CDR3 is TGTGCCAGCAGCGTATCGGGGGCTAACTATGGCTACACCTTC. This translates into CASSVSGANYGYTF. This rearrangement joins TRBV11-1 to TRBJ1-2; TRBD1 is a possible D gene (5 bases). The CDR3 is 14 amino acids. V gave up 5 bases and J gave up 0 bases, with 10 bases separating them. Per germline, CDR1 SGHAT and CDR2 FQDESV (reference sequence).